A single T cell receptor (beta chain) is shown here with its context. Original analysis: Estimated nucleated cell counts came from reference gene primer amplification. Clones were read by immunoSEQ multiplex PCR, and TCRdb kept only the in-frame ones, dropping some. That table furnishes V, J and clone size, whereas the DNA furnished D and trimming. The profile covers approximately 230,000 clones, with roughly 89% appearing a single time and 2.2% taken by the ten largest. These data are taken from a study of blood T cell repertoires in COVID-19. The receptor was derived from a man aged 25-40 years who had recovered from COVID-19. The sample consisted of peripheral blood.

DNA of the CDR3: TGTGCCAGCAGTGTACAGGGCAATCAGCCCCAGCATTTT. The encoded protein is CASSVQGNQPQHF. This chain connects TRBV6-4 to TRBJ1-5, with a tentative D call TRBD1 (5 bases). The germline CDR1 and CDR2 sequences are MRHNA and SNTAGT. The V end was cut by 4 bases, the J end by 2 bases, with 6 bases between. This CDR3 has 13 residues.